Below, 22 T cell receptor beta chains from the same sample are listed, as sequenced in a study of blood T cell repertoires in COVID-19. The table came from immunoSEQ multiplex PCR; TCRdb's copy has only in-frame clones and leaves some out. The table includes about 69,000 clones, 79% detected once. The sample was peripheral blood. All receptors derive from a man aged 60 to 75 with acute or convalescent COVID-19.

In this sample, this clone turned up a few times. CDR3: CASSQTGLRDNEQFF. The CDR3, as DNA: TGTGCCAGCAGCCAGACGGGACTTCGGGACAATGAGCAGTTCTTC. V gene TRBV9 combines with J gene TRBJ2-1; D is possibly TRBD2 (6 bases). The germline gives CDR1 SGDLS, CDR2 YYNGEE. This CDR3 is built from 15 residues. The ends were cut back, 4 bases at V and 5 bases at J, with 16 bases in the middle.

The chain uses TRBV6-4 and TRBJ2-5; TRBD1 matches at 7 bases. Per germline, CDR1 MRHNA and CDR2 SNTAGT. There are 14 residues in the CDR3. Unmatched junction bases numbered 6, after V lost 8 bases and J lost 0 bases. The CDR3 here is CASLPQGNQETQYF. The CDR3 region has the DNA TGTGCCAGCCTCCCACAGGGGAACCAAGAGACCCAGTACTTC.

Here the CDR3 DNA reads TGTGCCAGCAGCCCGGGACAGGGATACTACGAGCAGTACTTC. The encoded protein is CASSPGQGYYEQYF. The J gene is TRBJ2-7, the V gene TRBV4-2; 9 nucleotides line up with TRBD1. This CDR3 has 14 amino acids. Germline CDR1 is LGHNA and CDR2 is YNFKEQ. Germline trimming cut 4 bases from V and 3 bases from J; bases unmatched to any gene: 4.

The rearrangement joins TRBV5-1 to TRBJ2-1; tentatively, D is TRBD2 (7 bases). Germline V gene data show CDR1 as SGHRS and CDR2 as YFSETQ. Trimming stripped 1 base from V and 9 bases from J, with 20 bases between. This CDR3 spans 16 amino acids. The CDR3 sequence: CASSLSAAGAPGEQFF. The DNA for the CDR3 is TGCGCCAGCAGCTTGTCGGCGGCGGGGGCCCCGGGTGAGCAGTTCTTC.

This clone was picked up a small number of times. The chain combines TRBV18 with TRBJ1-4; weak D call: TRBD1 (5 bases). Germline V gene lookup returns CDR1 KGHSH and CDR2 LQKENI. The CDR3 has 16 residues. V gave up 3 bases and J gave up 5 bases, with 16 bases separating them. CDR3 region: CASSPTVRQLNEKLFF. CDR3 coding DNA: TGTGCCAGCTCACCCACCGTACGACAGTTAAATGAAAAACTGTTTTTT.

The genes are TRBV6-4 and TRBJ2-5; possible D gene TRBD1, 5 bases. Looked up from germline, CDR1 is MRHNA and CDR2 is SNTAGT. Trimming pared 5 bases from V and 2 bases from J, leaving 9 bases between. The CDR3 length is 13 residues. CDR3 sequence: CASSPTGQETQYF. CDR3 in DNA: TGTGCCAGCAGTCCTACAGGACAAGAGACCCAGTACTTC.

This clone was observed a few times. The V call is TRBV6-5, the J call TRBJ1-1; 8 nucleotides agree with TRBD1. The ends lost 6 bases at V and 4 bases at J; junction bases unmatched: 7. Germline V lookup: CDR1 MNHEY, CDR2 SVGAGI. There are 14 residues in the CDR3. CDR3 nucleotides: TGTGCCAGCAGGGGTCAGGGGGCGCGCACTGAAGCTTTCTTT. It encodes CASRGQGARTEAFF.

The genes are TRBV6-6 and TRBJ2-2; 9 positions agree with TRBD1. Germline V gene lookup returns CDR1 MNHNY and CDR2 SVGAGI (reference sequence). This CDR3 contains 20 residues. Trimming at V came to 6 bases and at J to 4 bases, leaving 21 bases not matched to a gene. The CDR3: CASSRMPGQGNSVSTGELFF. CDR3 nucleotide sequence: TGTGCCAGCAGCCGAATGCCGGGACAGGGCAACTCAGTGAGCACCGGGGAGCTGTTTTTT.

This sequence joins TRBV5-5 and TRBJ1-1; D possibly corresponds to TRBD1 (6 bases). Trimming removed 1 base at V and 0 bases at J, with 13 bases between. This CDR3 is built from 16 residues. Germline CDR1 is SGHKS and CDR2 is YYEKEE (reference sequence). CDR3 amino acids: CASSLPGEGMNTEAFF. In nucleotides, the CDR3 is TGTGCCAGCAGCTTGCCAGGGGAGGGAATGAACACTGAAGCTTTCTTT.

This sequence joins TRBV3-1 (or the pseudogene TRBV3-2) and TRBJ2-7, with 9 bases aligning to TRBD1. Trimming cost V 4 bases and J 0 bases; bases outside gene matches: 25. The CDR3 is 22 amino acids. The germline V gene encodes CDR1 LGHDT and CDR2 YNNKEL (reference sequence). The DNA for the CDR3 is TGTGCCAGCAGCCTGCTCCACACCAATGACGGGGGGACAGGGAGTAGCTCCTACGAGCAGTACTTC. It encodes CASSLLHTNDGGTGSSSYEQYF.

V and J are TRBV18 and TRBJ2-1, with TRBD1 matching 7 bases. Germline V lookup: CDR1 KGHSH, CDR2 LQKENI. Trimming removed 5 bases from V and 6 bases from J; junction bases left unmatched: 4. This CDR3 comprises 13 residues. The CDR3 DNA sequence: TGTGCCAGCTCATACAGGGACAGCAATGAGCAGTTCTTC. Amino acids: CASSYRDSNEQFF.

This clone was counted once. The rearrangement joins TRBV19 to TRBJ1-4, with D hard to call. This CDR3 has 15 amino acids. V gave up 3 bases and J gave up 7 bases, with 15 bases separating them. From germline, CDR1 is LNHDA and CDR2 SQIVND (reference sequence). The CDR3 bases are TGTGCCAGTAGTATCGGGAGAATGCCGACTGAAAAACTGTTTTTT. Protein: CASSIGRMPTEKLFF.

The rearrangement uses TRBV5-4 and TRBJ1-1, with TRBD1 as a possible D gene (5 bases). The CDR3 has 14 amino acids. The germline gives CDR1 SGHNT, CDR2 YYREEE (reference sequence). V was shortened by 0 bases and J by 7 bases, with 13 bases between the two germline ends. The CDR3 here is CASSLGLGQDEAFF. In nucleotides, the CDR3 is TGTGCCAGCAGCTTGGGGTTGGGGCAGGATGAAGCTTTCTTT.

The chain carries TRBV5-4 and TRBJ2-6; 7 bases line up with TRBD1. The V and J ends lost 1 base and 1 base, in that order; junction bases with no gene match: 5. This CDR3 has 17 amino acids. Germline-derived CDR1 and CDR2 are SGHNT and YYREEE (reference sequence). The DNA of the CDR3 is TGTGCCAGCAGCTTGTTGGGACAGAGATCTGGGGCCAACGTCCTGACTTTC. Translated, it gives CASSLLGQRSGANVLTF.

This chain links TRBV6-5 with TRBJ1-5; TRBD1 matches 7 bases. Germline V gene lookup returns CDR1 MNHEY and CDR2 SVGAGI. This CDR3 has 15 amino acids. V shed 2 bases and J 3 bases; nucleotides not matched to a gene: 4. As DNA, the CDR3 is TGTGCCAGCAGTTACGACAGGGCTCTCAATCAGCCCCAGCATTTT. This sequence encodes CASSYDRALNQPQHF.

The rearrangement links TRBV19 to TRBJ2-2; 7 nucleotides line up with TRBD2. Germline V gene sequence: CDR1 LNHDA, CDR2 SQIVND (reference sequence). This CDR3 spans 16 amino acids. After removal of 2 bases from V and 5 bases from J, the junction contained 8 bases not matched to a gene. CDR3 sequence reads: CASSIYVSGNTGELFF. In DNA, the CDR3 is TGTGCCAGTAGTATATATGTCAGCGGGAATACCGGGGAGCTGTTTTTT.

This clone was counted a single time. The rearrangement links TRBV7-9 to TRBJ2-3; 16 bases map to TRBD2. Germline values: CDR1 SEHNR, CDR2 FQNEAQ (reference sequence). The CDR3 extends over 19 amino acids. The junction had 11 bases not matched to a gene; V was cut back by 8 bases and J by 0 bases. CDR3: CASRPIGTSGGDSTDTQYF. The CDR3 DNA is TGTGCCAGCCGCCCGATTGGGACTAGCGGGGGGGATAGCACAGATACGCAGTATTTT.

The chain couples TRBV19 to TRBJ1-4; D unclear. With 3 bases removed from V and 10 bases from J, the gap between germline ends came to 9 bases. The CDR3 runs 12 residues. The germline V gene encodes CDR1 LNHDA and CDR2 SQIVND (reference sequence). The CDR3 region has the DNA TGTGCCAGTAGTATGTTTGCGGGAAAACTGTTTTTT. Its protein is CASSMFAGKLFF.

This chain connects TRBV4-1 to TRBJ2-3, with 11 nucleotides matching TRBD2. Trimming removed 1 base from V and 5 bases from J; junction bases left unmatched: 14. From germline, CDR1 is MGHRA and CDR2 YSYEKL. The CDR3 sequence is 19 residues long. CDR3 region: CASSQVEPGLAGGQDTQYF. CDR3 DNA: TGCGCCAGCAGCCAAGTCGAGCCCGGGCTAGCGGGGGGTCAAGATACGCAGTATTTT.

The CDR3 bases are TGTGCCTCCGCCGGGACAGGGTATGAAAAACTGTTTTTT. Its translation is CASAGTGYEKLFF. The chain joins TRBV30 to TRBJ1-4, with 9 bases identical to TRBD1. Trimming cost V 7 bases and J 6 bases; bases outside gene matches: 6. Germline CDR1 and CDR2: GTSNPN and SVGIG (reference sequence). The CDR3 totals 13 residues.

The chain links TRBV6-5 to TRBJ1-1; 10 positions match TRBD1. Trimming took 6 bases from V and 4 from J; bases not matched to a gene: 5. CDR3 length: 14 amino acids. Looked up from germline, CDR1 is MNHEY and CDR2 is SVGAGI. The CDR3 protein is CASSLRTGGTEAFF. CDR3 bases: TGTGCCAGCAGCCTTCGGACAGGGGGCACTGAAGCTTTCTTT.

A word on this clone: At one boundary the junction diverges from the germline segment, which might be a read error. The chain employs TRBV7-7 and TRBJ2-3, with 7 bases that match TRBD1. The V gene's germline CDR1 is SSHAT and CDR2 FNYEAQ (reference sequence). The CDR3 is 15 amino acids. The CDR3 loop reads CASSLGTASTDTQYF. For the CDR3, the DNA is TGTGCTAGCAGCTTAGGGACAGCTAGCACAGATACGCAGTATTTT. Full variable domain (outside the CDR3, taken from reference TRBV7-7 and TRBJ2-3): GAGVSQSPRYKVTKRGQDVTLRCDPISSHATLYWYQQALGQGPEFLTYFNYEAQPDKSGLPSDRFSAERPEGSISTLTIQRTEQRDSAMYRCASSLGTASTDTQYFGPGTRLTVL.